Below are 14 T cell receptor beta chains sequenced from a single sample in a study of tumor-infiltrating lymphocytes in primary liver carcinoma. Both RNA and DNA were isolated together from about 21-30 mg of bulk tissue that had not been sorted. The researchers produced TCR beta cDNA from 400 to 650 ng total RNA with a constant-region primer. Three nested multiplex PCR rounds, a slightly modified ARM-PCR method, built the TCR beta libraries. TRBV1-TRBV30 forward primers paired with a C-beta reverse primer were used in the first two PCR rounds, which ran roughly 10 cycles each. TCRdb recomputed calls from the multiplex PCR reads with MiXCR, one row per CDR3 protein. Here the sample spans tens of thousands of distinct CDR3 sequences, 75% to 80% being singletons. Specimen: liver tumor tissue from sampling region 3. Subset specified: tumor region T3, left-lateral pole. Every receptor here comes from a man aged 35-49 years with primary liver carcinoma and hepatitis B virus infection.

This clonotype was observed once. This likely comes from a read error, as the CDR3 has no conserved phenylalanine or tryptophan at its end. Because the CDR3's place on the DNA is in doubt, the DNA is left out and the CDR3 is given as listed by TCRdb. This rearrangement joins TRBV13 to TRBJ2-7; the D call of TRBD1 is as the table states it, not checked on the DNA. Looked up from germline, CDR1 is PRHDT and CDR2 is FYEKMQ (reference sequence). Inclusive of both ends, the CDR3 amounts to 13 amino acids. CDR3 loop: CASSFGQGYEQHL.

The chain employs TRBV6-2 or TRBV6-3 and TRBJ2-1; a weak D match, TRBD2 (6 bases). Germline V gene lookup returns CDR1 MNHEY and CDR2 SVGEGT. The V gene lost 5 bases and the J gene lost 6 bases, with 20 bases spanning the gap. CDR3 length: 16 amino acids. Here the CDR3 DNA reads TGTGCCAGCAGTCCCCGGGGGAGCTGGAAGGTCAATGAGCAGTTCTTC. It specifies CASSPRGSWKVNEQFF.

In the case of this clonotype: The junction differs from germline at one of its ends, possibly a read error. The chain carries TRBV11-2 and TRBJ2-5; perhaps TRBD2 as D (5 bases). The germline CDR1 and CDR2 sequences are SGHAT and FQNNGV. This CDR3 is 18 amino acids long. CDR3 bases: TGTGTCAGCAGCTTAGCGAAGCTAGCCCTGGGAAAAAAGGAGACCCAGTACTTC. Its translation: CVSSLAKLALGKKETQYF. The full variable domain, its missing parts supplied by reference TRBV11-2 and TRBJ2-5, is EAGVAQSPRYKIIEKRQSVAFWCNPISGHATLYWYQQILGQGPKLLIQFQNNGVVDDSQLPKDRFSAERLKGVDSTLKIQPAKLEDSAVYLCVSSLAKLALGKKETQYFGPGTRLLVL.

The rearrangement uses TRBV12-3 or TRBV12-4 and TRBJ2-7, with D hard to call. This CDR3 has 16 residues. Trimming took 2 bases from V and 2 from J, leaving 16 bases between them. For the CDR3, the DNA is TGTGCCAGCAGTTTAATACGCTCCGGTAACCCCTACGAGCAGTACTTC. It encodes CASSLIRSGNPYEQYF.

This clonotype occurred a few times. Compared with germline, one end of the junction differs, possibly owing to a read error. The chain carries TRBV4-1 and TRBJ2-2; D unclear. The CDR3 spans 12 residues. Germline CDR1 is MGHRA and CDR2 is YSYEKL. The CDR3 spells CASNQEAGELFF. The CDR3 DNA reads as TGCGCCAGCAACCAAGAAGCTGGGGAGCTGTTTTTT.

As to this clonotype: The CDR3 carries no conserved terminal phenylalanine or tryptophan, so it likely arises from a read error. The DNA is omitted, as the CDR3 cannot be located on it reliably, and the CDR3 follows TCRdb's listing. The chain carries TRBV6-5 and TRBJ2-6. Counting both end residues, the CDR3 totals 15 amino acids. Germline V gene lookup returns CDR1 MNHEY and CDR2 SVGAGI. Here the CDR3 reads CASSPDLPGANVLAT.

The V call is TRBV6-6, the J call TRBJ2-7; the D is unclear. Per germline, CDR1 MNHNY and CDR2 SVGAGI (reference sequence). V shed 10 bases and J shed 5 bases, with 30 bases lying between them. The CDR3 extends over 17 amino acids. The CDR3 here is CANSYSYRLSRTHEQYF. The CDR3 DNA sequence: TGTGCCAACAGCTACTCGTATCGACTTTCCCGTACCCACGAGCAGTACTTC.

With respect to this clonotype: One end of the junction varies from germline; a read error may be responsible. The J gene is TRBJ2-7, the V gene TRBV10-3; 8 positions match TRBD2. Germline V gene lookup returns CDR1 ENHRY and CDR2 SYGVKD. The CDR3 has 19 residues. CDR3 sequence (DNA): TGTGCCATCACCAAACGATCGGGACTAGTGGGAGGGTTCCCCTATGAGCAGTACTTC. It is translated as CAITKRSGLVGGFPYEQYF.

As to this clonotype: Compared with germline, one end of the junction differs, possibly owing to a read error. The chain combines TRBV6-1 with TRBJ2-2, with D possibly called TRBD1 or TRBD2 (6 bases each). Germline lookup yields CDR1 MNHNS and CDR2 SASEGT. The CDR3 totals 14 residues. CDR3 protein: CASRGTGDTRELFF. CDR3 sequence (DNA): TGTGCCAGCAGGGGGACTGGGGACACCAGGGAGCTGTTCTTT.

As for this clonotype: The CDR3 end shows no conserved phenylalanine or tryptophan, and so a read error is likely. It is unclear where the CDR3 begins or ends on the DNA, so no DNA is shown, and the CDR3 is as TCRdb lists it. The chain joins TRBV11-2 to TRBJ2-5; the table gives TRBD2 as D, unverified against the DNA. CDR1 and CDR2 (germline): SGHAT, FQNNGV. The CDR3 length equals 16 residues, ends included. The chain's CDR3 is CASRQTSGGGKETQCL.

Of note for this clonotype: At one of its ends the junction is not consistent with the germline gene, which may arise from a read error. The chain links TRBV28 to TRBJ2-7; D is perhaps TRBD1 or TRBD2 (6 bases each). CDR3 length: 15 amino acids. Germline CDR1 is MDHEN and CDR2 is SYDVKM. The CDR3 spells CASSLGGHGAYEQYF. DNA for the CDR3: TGTGCCAGCAGTTTAGGGGGGCACGGGGCCTACGAGCAGTATTTC.

As regards this clonotype: A junction boundary mismatches the germline segment, possibly from a read error. The chain recombines TRBV5-6 with TRBJ2-2; TRBD1 matches 10 bases. The CDR3 extends over 15 amino acids. Germline V CDR1 and CDR2: SGHDT, YYEEEE. This CDR3 is CANIIGTGVTGELFF. CDR3 DNA: TGTGCCAACATTATCGGGACAGGGGTCACCGGGGAGTTGTTTTTT. The whole variable domain, filled in from reference TRBV5-6 and TRBJ2-2, reads DAGVTQSPTHLIKTRGQQVTLRCSPKSGHDTVSWYQQALGQGPQFIFQYYEEEERQRGNFPDRFSGHQFPNYSSELNVNALLLGDSALYLCANIIGTGVTGELFFGEGSRLTVL.

This clonotype was counted between two and nine times. The V call is TRBV6-9, the J call TRBJ1-4; no clear D gene. This CDR3 has 8 residues. Germline V gives CDR1 MNHGY, CDR2 SVAAGI. The CDR3 region has the DNA TGTGCTTACCGAGTAATGTTTTTT. The encoded protein is CAYRVMFF.

A word on this clonotype: This is likely a read error, given that the CDR3 carries no conserved phenylalanine or tryptophan at its end. This chain connects TRBV11-2 to TRBJ2-7; D is perhaps TRBD1 (7 bases). V was pared by 5 bases and J by 4 bases, with 18 bases between. CDR1 is SGHAT and CDR2 is FQNNGV in the germline V gene. The CDR3 loop spans 15 amino acids. The CDR3 coding sequence is TGTGCCAGCAGCCTTGTGGCAGGGGGGCAGTACGAGCAGTACTTA. This codes for CASSLVAGGQYEQYL.